Shown below are 7 T cell receptor beta chains from a single sample sequenced in a study of OX40 agonist ivuxolimab in advanced cancers. Only in-frame clones appear in the TCRdb table, and some are missing; sequencing was by immunoSEQ multiplex PCR. The sample includes about 140,000 clones, 93% seen only once; the top ten take roughly 1%. Here the sequenced sample was CD4+ or CD8+ T cells sorted from blood, taken in a trial of the OX40 agonist ivuxolimab. The receptor set was obtained from an adult with an advanced solid tumor such as melanoma, head and neck, liver or kidney cancer.

This clone showed up just a few times. This chain joins TRBV7-2 and TRBJ2-1; 14 bases agree with TRBD2. Germline CDR1 and CDR2: SGHTA and FQGNSA. V lost 1 base and J lost 3; bases outside the gene matches: 5. The CDR3 loop spans 18 amino acids. CDR3 nucleotides: TGTGCCAGCAGCTTAGAAGGGACTAGCGGGAGATTCTACAATGAGCAGTTCTTC. This translates into CASSLEGTSGRFYNEQFF.

The chain carries TRBV9 and TRBJ2-3; TRBD1 aligns across 7 bases. This CDR3 region has 15 residues. The trim removed 0 bases at V and 8 bases at J, leaving 9 bases unmatched. Germline V gene lookup returns CDR1 SGDLS and CDR2 YYNGEE. In DNA form, the CDR3 reads TGTGCCAGCAGCGTAGTGCGAGGGGGCTTGGGTACGCAGTATTTT. This sequence encodes CASSVVRGGLGTQYF.

The rearrangement joins TRBV5-4 to TRBJ2-6; D unclear. With 0 bases removed from V and 2 bases from J, the gap between germline ends came to 0 bases. CDR1 and CDR2 from the germline V gene are SGHNT and YYREEE (reference sequence). The CDR3 has 13 residues. As DNA, the CDR3 is TGTGCCAGCAGCTTGGCTGGGGCCAACGTCCTGACTTTC. Amino acid sequence: CASSLAGANVLTF.

The chain combines TRBV7-6 with TRBJ2-7, with TRBD1 matching over 10 bases. In germline, CDR1 is SGHVS, CDR2 FNYEAQ. Unmatched junction bases numbered 7, after V lost 5 bases and J lost 6 bases. The CDR3 sequence is 14 residues long. The CDR3, as DNA: TGTGCCAGCAGCCGCGGGACAGGGGCCTTCGAGCAGTACTTC. Amino acid sequence: CASSRGTGAFEQYF.

This clone was seen more than once but under ten times. The chain combines TRBV7-2 with TRBJ2-5; 10 bases agree with TRBD1. CDR3 size: 14 residues. Trimming cost V 6 bases and J 5 bases; bases outside gene matches: 6. Germline values: CDR1 SGHTA, CDR2 FQGNSA. The CDR3 loop is CASSTTGGGETQYF. CDR3 in DNA: TGTGCCAGCAGTACGACAGGGGGCGGGGAGACCCAGTACTTC.

Turning to this clone: This same CDR3 is encoded by further DNA sequences in the sample. The rearrangement joins TRBV18 to TRBJ2-5; D call uncertain. This CDR3 spans 14 amino acids. V lost 0 bases and J 5 bases, leaving 10 bases between the germline ends. From germline, CDR1 is KGHSH and CDR2 LQKENI. This CDR3 reads CASSPPGVRETQYF. For the CDR3, the DNA is TGTGCCAGCTCACCACCGGGCGTCCGGGAGACCCAGTACTTC.

This rearrangement joins TRBV7-2 to TRBJ2-5; D call uncertain. CDR3 size: 9 residues. Trimming took off 4 bases at V and 9 bases at J, with 3 bases between the two ends. CDR1 and CDR2 from the germline V gene are SGHTA and FQGNSA. Here the CDR3 reads CASSSAQYF. CDR3 in DNA: TGTGCCAGCAGCTCCGCCCAGTACTTC.